The entry that follows covers one T cell receptor beta chain sequence. Antigen specificity is unknown. The data were obtained in a study of PD-1 blockade in classical Hodgkin lymphoma. Study-level findings and limits: While CD8+ TCR diversity did not rise significantly by C4D1, CD4+ TCR diversity did. In newly diagnosed patients, baseline TCR diversity was reportedly below that of healthy donors.

The length of the CDR3 is 20 residues. CDR1 is MGHRA, CDR2 YSYEKL, per germline. Trimming removed 0 bases from V and 0 bases from J; junction bases left unmatched: 13. The time point here: cycle 4 day 1 (C4D1), after 5 to 7 weeks of nivolumab. After autologous stem cell transplantation all patients relapsed, and prior brentuximab vedotin exposure differed between cohorts. Responses achieved at best were complete response, partial response or progressive disease. The table came from immunoSEQ multiplex PCR; TCRdb's copy has only in-frame clones and leaves some out. Of tens of thousands of clones listed, 80% are singletons.

The receptor was isolated from a human donor with classical Hodgkin lymphoma. Sequenced here: peripheral blood mononuclear cells (PBMCs), sampled before the fourth cycle of nivolumab. The chain uses TRBV4-1 and TRBJ2-3, with 9 bases that match TRBD2. The CDR3 DNA follows: TGCGCCAGCAGCCAAGAATTCGGGGGTAGCGGGGGACCTAGCACAGATACGCAGTATTTT. Its translation: CASSQEFGGSGGPSTDTQYF.